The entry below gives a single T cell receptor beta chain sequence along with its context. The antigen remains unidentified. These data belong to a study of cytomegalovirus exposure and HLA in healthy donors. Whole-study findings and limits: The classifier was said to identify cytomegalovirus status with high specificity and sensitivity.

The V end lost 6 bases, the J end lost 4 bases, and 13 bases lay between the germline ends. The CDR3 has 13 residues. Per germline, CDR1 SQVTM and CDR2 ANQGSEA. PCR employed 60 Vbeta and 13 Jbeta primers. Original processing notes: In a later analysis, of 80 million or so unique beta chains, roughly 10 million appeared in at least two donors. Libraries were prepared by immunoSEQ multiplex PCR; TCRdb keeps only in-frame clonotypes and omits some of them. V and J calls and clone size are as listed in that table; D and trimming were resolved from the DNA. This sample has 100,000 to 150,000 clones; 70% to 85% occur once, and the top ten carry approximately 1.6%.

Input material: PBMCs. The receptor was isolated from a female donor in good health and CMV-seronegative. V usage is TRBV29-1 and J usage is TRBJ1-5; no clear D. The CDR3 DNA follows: TGCAGCGTCGGCGGGTACGGAAATCAGCCCCAGCATTTT. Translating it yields CSVGGYGNQPQHF.